The present entry profiles one T cell receptor beta chain with its context. Its antigen remains unidentified. Separate from the 666-subject first cohort was the roughly 130-subject validation cohort, to which the donors belonged. The source of the sample is a study of cytomegalovirus exposure and HLA in healthy donors. Study-level findings and limits: Researchers counted about 150 TCR beta chains as cytomegalovirus-associated. CMV antigen specificity of three CMV-associated chains was confirmed in vitro. According to reports, the classifier identified cytomegalovirus status with high specificity and sensitivity.

This CDR3 contains 14 residues. Unmatched junction bases numbered 7, after V lost 3 bases and J lost 9 bases. Germline V gives CDR1 GTSNPN, CDR2 SVGIG (reference sequence). Using immunoSEQ multiplex PCR, the repertoire was profiled, and TCRdb retains in-frame clones only, with some absent. The sample shows some 160,000 clones, approximately 90% of them seen only once. Source material: PBMCs. The V gene is TRBV30, the J gene TRBJ1-4; 10 bases are shared with TRBD1. The source of this sequence is a man between 18 and 35 years old in good health and CMV-seronegative. The CDR3 here is CAWSRGTGDKKLFF. In nucleotides, the CDR3 is TGTGCCTGGAGCCGAGGGACAGGGGATAAAAAACTGTTTTTT.